The present T cell receptor (beta chain) was sequenced within a study of T-cell memory formation after mild COVID-19. There are many counts of this clonotype. TCRdb recomputed calls from the 5' RACE reads with MiXCR, one row per CDR3 protein. Of over 400,000 distinct CDR3 sequences listed, 20% to 30% are singletons. Sequencing input: PBMCs or a T cell subset sorted from them (not recorded which). The sequence was obtained from an adult woman who had mild COVID-19 (a few samples of this study predate the infection). Cell type and time point are not known.

This CDR3 is CASSSLLGRWFLNYGYTF. As DNA, the CDR3 is TGTGCCAGCAGTTCACTTTTGGGACGTTGGTTTCTTAACTATGGCTACACCTTC. The rearrangement uses TRBV27 and TRBJ1-2, with TRBD1 as a possible D gene (5 bases). Trimming pared 4 bases from V and 1 base from J, leaving 22 bases between. The CDR3 spans 18 residues. CDR1 is MNHEY, CDR2 SMNVEV, per germline (reference sequence).